What follows are 24 T cell receptor beta chains derived from one specimen sequenced in a study of identical twins. TCRdb reanalysed the 5' RACE reads using MiXCR and keeps one entry per CDR3 protein. This sample has about 890,000 distinct CDR3 sequences, with approximately 13% found just once. This sample was also put to use in a study of yellow fever vaccine responses in identical twins.

The sequenced sample consisted of PBMCs. The receptors originated from a young woman in good health.

This clonotype was counted a few times. The gene calls are TRBV3-1 and TRBJ1-3; 9 bases align to TRBD1. The CDR3 runs to 17 residues. The junction had 4 bases not matched to a gene; V was cut back by 1 base and J by 0 bases. Germline lookup yields CDR1 LGHDT and CDR2 YNNKEL (reference sequence). This chain's CDR3 is CASSQVVDRGSGNTIYF. CDR3 DNA: TGTGCCAGCAGCCAAGTGGTGGACAGGGGCTCTGGAAACACCATATATTTT.

This clonotype was counted a few times. CDR3 DNA: TGTGCCAGCAGTTTCGCAGGGGCAGCTTTCTTT. Translated: CASSFAGAAFF. The gene calls are TRBV12-3 or TRBV12-4 and TRBJ1-1, with D perhaps TRBD1 (6 bases). The CDR3 is 11 amino acids. V lost 3 bases to trimming and J lost 10 bases, with 9 bases between them.

The V gene is TRBV29-1, the J gene TRBJ2-3, with a possible D match to TRBD2 (6 bases). Between the trimmed V and J ends, which lost 8 bases and 2 bases, there was a span of 17 bases. Germline assignment: CDR1 SQVTM and CDR2 ANQGSEA. The CDR3 covers 14 residues. The chain's CDR3 is CSTMTRVNTDTQYF. The CDR3 region has the DNA TGCAGCACAATGACTAGGGTTAACACAGATACGCAGTATTTT.

This clonotype has only a few counts. The V call is TRBV20-1, the J call TRBJ2-1; TRBD2 matches at 10 bases. Losses at the gene ends were 7 bases for V and 4 bases for J; bases not matched to a gene: 13. CDR1 and CDR2 (germline): DFQATT, SNEGSKA (reference sequence). CDR3 length: 16 residues. Here the CDR3 reads CSGGIAGGLVYNEQFF. The CDR3 nucleotides are TGCAGTGGGGGCATAGCGGGGGGCCTTGTTTACAATGAGCAGTTCTTC.

This clonotype has a handful of counts. V is TRBV20-1 and J is TRBJ1-1; D unclear. The CDR3 is 12 amino acids. V gave up 8 bases and J gave up 3 bases, with 13 bases separating them. CDR1 and CDR2 from the germline V gene are DFQATT and SNEGSKA (reference sequence). The CDR3 nucleotides are TGCAGTTCCAGAGAGAGGCACACTGAAGCTTTCTTT. This codes for CSSRERHTEAFF.

This clonotype has only a few counts. This sequence joins TRBV20-1 and TRBJ2-5, with D maybe TRBD2 (6 bases). Germline V gives CDR1 DFQATT, CDR2 SNEGSKA (reference sequence). This CDR3 contains 12 residues. Trimming removed 3 bases at V and 5 bases at J, with 10 bases between. CDR3 DNA: TGCAGTGCTAGGGAGGGCCACGAGACCCAGTACTTC. This translates into CSAREGHETQYF.

This clonotype appeared a few times. This chain links TRBV12-3 or TRBV12-4 with TRBJ2-7, with D hard to call. The CDR3 consists of 16 residues. Trimming left V 3 bases short and J 0 bases short, with 15 bases between. The CDR3 loop reads CASSLNSMASSYEQYF. CDR3 DNA: TGTGCCAGCAGTTTGAACAGCATGGCCAGCTCCTACGAGCAGTACTTC.

This clonotype was observed a handful of times. This chain joins TRBV4-1 and TRBJ2-7; 8 bases match TRBD1. J gave up 3 bases and V 0 bases, and 7 bases lay outside the gene matches. The CDR3 length is 16 residues. Germline loops: CDR1 MGHRA, CDR2 YSYEKL. CDR3 nucleotides: TGCGCCAGCAGCCAAGATACAGGGGGACTTGGCTACGAGCAGTACGTC. Protein: CASSQDTGGLGYEQYV.

This rearrangement joins TRBV11-2 to TRBJ2-2, with 13 bases lining up with TRBD2. Losses at the gene ends were 5 bases for V and 4 bases for J; bases not matched to a gene: 7. CDR1 and CDR2 (germline): SGHAT, FQNNGV. CDR3 length: 17 residues. This CDR3 reads CASSPGLAGLGTGELFF. CDR3 nucleotides: TGTGCCAGCAGCCCGGGACTAGCGGGGTTGGGCACCGGGGAGCTGTTTTTT.

The chain joins TRBV10-3 to TRBJ2-7; D perhaps matches TRBD2 (5 bases). Germline values: CDR1 ENHRY, CDR2 SYGVKD. The length of the CDR3 is 11 residues. Between the trimmed V and J ends, which lost 8 bases and 3 bases, there was a span of 8 bases. The CDR3 here is CAIGSDYEQYF. DNA for the CDR3: TGTGCCATCGGTAGCGACTACGAGCAGTACTTC.

This clonotype was counted only a few times. The chain employs TRBV19 and TRBJ2-3; D remains ambiguous. Trimming took off 4 bases at V and 6 bases at J, with 11 bases between the two ends. Germline-derived CDR1 and CDR2 are LNHDA and SQIVND (reference sequence). This CDR3 region has 13 residues. CDR3 amino acids: CASSTVGADTQYF. The CDR3 DNA reads as TGTGCCAGTAGTACCGTAGGAGCGGATACGCAGTATTTT. Supplemented by reference TRBV19 and TRBJ2-3, the full variable domain reads DGGITQSPKYLFRKEGQNVTLSCEQNLNHDAMYWYRQDPGQGLRLIYYSQIVNDFQKGDIAEGYSVSREKKESFPLTVTSAQKNPTAFYLCASSTVGADTQYFGPGTRLTVL.

V usage is TRBV6-2 or TRBV6-3 and J usage is TRBJ2-7; D may be TRBD2 (5 bases). V lost 3 bases, J lost 2 bases, and 14 bases lay in between. In germline, CDR1 is MNHEY, CDR2 SVGEGT. This CDR3 spans 15 amino acids. The CDR3 nucleotides read TGTGCCAGCAGTTATGGGCCTAGCCGACCCTACGAGCAGTACTTC. Amino acid sequence: CASSYGPSRPYEQYF.

This chain joins TRBV28 and TRBJ1-6; D is uncertain. Looked up from germline, CDR1 is MDHEN and CDR2 is SYDVKM. The CDR3 loop spans 12 amino acids. V shed 7 bases and J shed 7 bases, with 8 bases lying between them. CDR3 amino acids: CASKAPNSPLHF. DNA of the CDR3: TGTGCCAGCAAAGCACCAAATTCACCCCTCCACTTT.

This clonotype was detected ten times or more. The chain combines TRBV29-1 with TRBJ2-3; D gene uncertain. Germline V gene data show CDR1 as SQVTM and CDR2 as ANQGSEA. Trimming took 6 bases from V and 3 from J, leaving 4 bases between them. The CDR3 loop spans 10 amino acids. The CDR3 nucleotides read TGCAGCGTGGGGACAGATACGCAGTATTTT. Protein sequence: CSVGTDTQYF.

The rearrangement uses TRBV18 and TRBJ2-7, with D hard to call. Germline V gene lookup returns CDR1 KGHSH and CDR2 LQKENI. With 6 bases removed from V and 3 bases from J, the gap between germline ends came to 3 bases. The CDR3 sequence is 10 residues long. CDR3 region: CASSHYEQYV. CDR3 DNA: TGTGCCAGCTCCCACTACGAGCAGTACGTC.

This clonotype was detected ten times or more. The chain recombines TRBV12-3 or TRBV12-4 with TRBJ2-3, with 8 bases matching TRBD2. The J segment lost 0 bases and the V segment lost 5 bases, leaving 7 bases of the junction unmatched. The CDR3 has 16 amino acids. The CDR3, as DNA: TGTGCCAGCAGTGCCGGGGGGGCCCGAAGCACAGATACGCAGTATTTT. Its protein product is CASSAGGARSTDTQYF.

This sequence joins TRBV12-3 or TRBV12-4 and TRBJ2-3; the match to TRBD2 covers 10 bases. The CDR3 sequence is 17 residues long. With V trimmed by 2 bases and J by 5 bases, 10 bases remained unmatched. CDR3 coding DNA: TGTGCCAGCAGTTTATACCAGCGGGGGGGGCAGGGAGATACGCAGTATTTT. It specifies CASSLYQRGGQGDTQYF.

The table lists this clonotype with many counts. The chain combines TRBV25-1 with TRBJ2-5; the D is unclear. Germline CDR1 MGHDK, CDR2 SYGVNS. CDR3 length equals 17 residues. Trimming removed 3 bases at V and 0 bases at J, with 17 bases between. The CDR3 region is CASSEGSRWVYQETQYF. CDR3 coding DNA: TGTGCCAGCAGTGAGGGCTCACGTTGGGTCTACCAAGAGACCCAGTACTTC.

This clonotype was observed a few times. This CDR3 reads CASSNTGTASYEQYF. Written as DNA, the CDR3 is TGTGCCAGCAGTAATACCGGGACAGCCTCCTACGAGCAGTACTTC. The chain joins TRBV7-9 to TRBJ2-7, with 7 bases matching TRBD1. The CDR3 spans 15 residues. Trimming cost V 6 bases and J 0 bases; bases outside gene matches: 8. CDR1 and CDR2 (germline): SEHNR, FQNEAQ (reference sequence).

The V gene is TRBV10-3, the J gene TRBJ2-5; D not certain. Between the trimmed V and J ends, which lost 10 bases and 5 bases, there was a span of 14 bases. The V gene's germline CDR1 is ENHRY and CDR2 SYGVKD. The CDR3 length is 12 residues. The CDR3 DNA follows: TGTGCCACCGGAGAAGGCTGGGAGACCCAGTACTTC. Translation gives CATGEGWETQYF.

This clonotype was recorded a few times. The gene calls are TRBV20-1 and TRBJ1-5; D not certain. CDR3 length: 13 amino acids. Trimming stripped 4 bases from V and 3 bases from J, with 10 bases between. From germline, CDR1 is DFQATT and CDR2 SNEGSKA (reference sequence). CDR3 nucleotides: TGCAGTGCTACCTCTACCCCCAATCAGCCCCAGCATTTT. Its translation: CSATSTPNQPQHF.

This clonotype was recorded many times. The chain uses TRBV21-1 and TRBJ1-1; TRBD1, the table's D call, was not compared with the DNA. TRBV21-1 is a documented pseudogene. The CDR3 loop spans 15 amino acids. CDR3 in amino acids: CASSKEGQGVRQAFF. In nucleotides, the CDR3 is TGTGCCAGCAGCAAAGAGGGACAGGGGGTGCGCCAAGCTTTCTTT.

V is TRBV11-3 and J is TRBJ2-1, with 7 bases fitting TRBD2. Germline V gives CDR1 SGHNT, CDR2 YENEEA. After removal of 1 base from V and 5 bases from J, the junction contained 8 bases not matched to a gene. This CDR3 spans 16 amino acids. CDR3 amino acids: CASSLGGGFRHNEQFF. The CDR3, as DNA: TGTGCCAGCAGCTTAGGGGGGGGGTTTAGACACAATGAGCAGTTCTTC.

Many counts were recorded for this clonotype. The J gene is TRBJ1-1, the V gene TRBV12-3 or TRBV12-4; D possibly corresponds to TRBD1 (5 bases). This CDR3 has 15 residues. Between the trimmed V and J ends, which lost 5 bases and 2 bases, there was a span of 15 bases. The CDR3 sequence: CASSLWGSLNTEAFF. Here the CDR3 DNA reads TGTGCCAGCAGTCTATGGGGGTCACTTAACACTGAAGCTTTCTTT.